This T cell receptor beta chain was identified in a study of cytotoxic CD8 clonotypes in ibrutinib-treated CLL. Study-level information: After a median of around 70 months, 14 patients stayed remitted and some 12 progressed; responses had been partial in about 24 and complete in 2.

Regarding this clone: Its antigen is still unknown.

The TCR beta libraries used approximately 2 micrograms of genomic DNA that came from cryopreserved PBMCs. Regarding the study as a whole: Whereas clonality rose at ibrutinib response, it declined toward baseline at progression. Sampling time points were not equivalent between sustained-remission and progressing patients.

Trimming at V came to 5 bases and at J to 10 bases, leaving 7 bases not matched to a gene. The CDR3 consists of 14 residues. Germline V gene lookup returns CDR1 MNHEY and CDR2 SVGAGI. This table comes from immunoSEQ multiplex PCR, and its TCRdb copy is limited to in-frame clones, with some not included. The sample records approximately 17,000 clones, 55% to 80% being singletons. The starting material was PBMCs, obtained before ibrutinib treatment. The receptor was derived from a human donor with chronic lymphocytic leukemia. This sequence joins TRBV6-5 and TRBJ1-6, with 8 nucleotides matching TRBD1. CDR3 sequence (DNA): TGTGCCAGCAGTAAAACAGGGGGAAACTCACCCCTCCACTTT. This gives the protein CASSKTGGNSPLHF.